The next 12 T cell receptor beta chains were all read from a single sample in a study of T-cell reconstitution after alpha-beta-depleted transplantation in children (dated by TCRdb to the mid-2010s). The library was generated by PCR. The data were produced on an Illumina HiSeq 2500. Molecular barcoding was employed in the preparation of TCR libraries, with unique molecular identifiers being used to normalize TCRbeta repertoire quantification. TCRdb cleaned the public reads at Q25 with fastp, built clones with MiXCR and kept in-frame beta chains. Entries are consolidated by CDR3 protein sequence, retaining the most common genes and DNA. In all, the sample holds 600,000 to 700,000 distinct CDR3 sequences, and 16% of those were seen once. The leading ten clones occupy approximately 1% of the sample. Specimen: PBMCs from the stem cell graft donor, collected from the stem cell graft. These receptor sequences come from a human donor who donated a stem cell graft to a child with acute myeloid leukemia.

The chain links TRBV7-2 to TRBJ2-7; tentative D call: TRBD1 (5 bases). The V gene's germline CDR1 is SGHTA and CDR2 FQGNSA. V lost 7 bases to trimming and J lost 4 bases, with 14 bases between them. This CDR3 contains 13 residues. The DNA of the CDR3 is TGTGCCAGCACCCTGGGGCTGGCATACGAGCAGTACTTC. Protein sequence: CASTLGLAYEQYF.

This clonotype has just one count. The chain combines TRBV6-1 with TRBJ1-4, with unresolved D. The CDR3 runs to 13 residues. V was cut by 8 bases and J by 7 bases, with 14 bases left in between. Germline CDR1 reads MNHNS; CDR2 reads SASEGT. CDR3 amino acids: CASRASWGEKLFF. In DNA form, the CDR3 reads TGTGCCAGCCGGGCCTCATGGGGTGAAAAACTGTTTTTT.

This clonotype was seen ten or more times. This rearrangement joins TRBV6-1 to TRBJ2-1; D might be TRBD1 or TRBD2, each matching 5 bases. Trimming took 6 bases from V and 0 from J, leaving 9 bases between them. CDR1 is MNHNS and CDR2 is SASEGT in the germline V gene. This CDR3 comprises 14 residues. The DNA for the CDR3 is TGTGCCAGCAGCGGGGCCAGCTCCTACAATGAGCAGTTCTTC. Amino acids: CASSGASSYNEQFF.

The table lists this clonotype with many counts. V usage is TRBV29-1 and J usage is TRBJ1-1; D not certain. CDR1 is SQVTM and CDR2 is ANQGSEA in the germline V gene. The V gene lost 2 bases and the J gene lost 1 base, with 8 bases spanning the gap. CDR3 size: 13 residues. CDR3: CSVEPKANTEAFF. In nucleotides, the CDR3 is TGCAGCGTTGAACCTAAAGCGAACACTGAAGCTTTCTTT.

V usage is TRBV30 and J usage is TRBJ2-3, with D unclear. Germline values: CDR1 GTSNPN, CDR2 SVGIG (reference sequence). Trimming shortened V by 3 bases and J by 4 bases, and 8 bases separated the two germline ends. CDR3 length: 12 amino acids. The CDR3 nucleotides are TGTGCCTGGAGGGGGTTCGCAGATACGCAGTATTTT. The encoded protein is CAWRGFADTQYF.

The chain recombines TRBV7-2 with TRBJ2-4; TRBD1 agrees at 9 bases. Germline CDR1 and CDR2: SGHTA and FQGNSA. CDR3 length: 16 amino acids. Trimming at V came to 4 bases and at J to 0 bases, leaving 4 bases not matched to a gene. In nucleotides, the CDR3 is TGTGCCAGCAGCTCCGGGACAGGGAAAGCCAAAAACATTCAGTACTTC. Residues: CASSSGTGKAKNIQYF.

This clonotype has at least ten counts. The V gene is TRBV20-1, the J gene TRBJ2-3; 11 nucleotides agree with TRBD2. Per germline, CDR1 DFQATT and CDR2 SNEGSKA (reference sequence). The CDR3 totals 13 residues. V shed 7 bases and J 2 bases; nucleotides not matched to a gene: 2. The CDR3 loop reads CSGGLAATDTQYF. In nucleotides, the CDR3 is TGCAGTGGGGGACTAGCGGCCACAGATACGCAGTATTTT.

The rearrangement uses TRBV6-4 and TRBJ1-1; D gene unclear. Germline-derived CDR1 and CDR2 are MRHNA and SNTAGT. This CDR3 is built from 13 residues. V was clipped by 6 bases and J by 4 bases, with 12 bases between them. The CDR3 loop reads CASRDTELTEAFF. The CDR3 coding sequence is TGTGCCAGCAGAGACACAGAGCTCACTGAAGCTTTCTTT.

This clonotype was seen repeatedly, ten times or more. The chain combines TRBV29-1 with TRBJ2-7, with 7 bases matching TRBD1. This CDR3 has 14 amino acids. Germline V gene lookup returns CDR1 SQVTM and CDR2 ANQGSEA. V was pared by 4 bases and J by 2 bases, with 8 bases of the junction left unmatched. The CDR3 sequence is CSVVGQRFPYEQYF. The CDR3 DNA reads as TGCAGCGTTGTGGGACAGCGATTCCCCTACGAGCAGTACTTC.

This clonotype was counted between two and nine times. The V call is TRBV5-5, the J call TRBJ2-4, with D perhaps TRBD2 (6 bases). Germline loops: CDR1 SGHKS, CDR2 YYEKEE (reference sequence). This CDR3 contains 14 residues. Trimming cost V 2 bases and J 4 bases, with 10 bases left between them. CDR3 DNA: TGTGCCAGCAGCTTCGGGGGATTTAAAAACATTCAGTACTTC. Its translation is CASSFGGFKNIQYF.

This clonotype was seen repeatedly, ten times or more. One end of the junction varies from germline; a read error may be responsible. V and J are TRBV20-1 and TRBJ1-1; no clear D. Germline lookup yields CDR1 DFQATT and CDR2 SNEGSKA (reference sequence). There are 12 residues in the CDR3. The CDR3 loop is CSAGDSTTEAFF. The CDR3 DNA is TGCAGTGCTGGAGATTCGACCACTGAAGCTTTCTTT.

The CDR3 nucleotides are TGTGCCACCAGCGAGCGGGGGGTCCAAGAGACCCAGTACTTC. Translated, it gives CATSERGVQETQYF. The rearrangement uses TRBV24-1 and TRBJ2-5; 9 bases are shared with TRBD2. The CDR3 extends over 14 amino acids. Losses at the gene ends were 7 bases for V and 1 base for J; bases not matched to a gene: 3. CDR1 is KGHDR, CDR2 SFDVKD, per germline.